The present entry profiles one T cell receptor beta chain with its context. Its matching antigen is unknown. The junction differs from germline at one of its ends, possibly a read error. The iRepertoire nested amplicon-rescue multiplex PCR amplified TCR alpha and beta CDR3s from RNA. Input was roughly 100-450 ng of tissue mRNA or PBMC total RNA. TCRdb re-derived calls from the multiplex PCR reads in MiXCR, one entry per CDR3 protein. Among about 180,000 distinct CDR3 sequences listed, around 40% were seen once. This entry is derived from a study of glioma-infiltrating T cells. Study-level points and caveats: Only very few CDR3 sequences appeared in both tissue and blood. Non-neoplastic patients had below-expected tissue-blood divergence, while all gliomas exceeded expectation.

CDR3 length equals 15 residues. Germline assignment: CDR1 MNHNY and CDR2 SVGAGI (reference sequence). The V call is TRBV6-6, the J call TRBJ1-1; the match to TRBD1 covers 8 bases. The receptor's source is a human donor with low-grade glioma or glioblastoma, undergoing nonglioma brain surgery, or in good health (not recorded which). The sequenced sample consisted of glioma tissue, nonneoplastic brain tissue, or PBMCs (not recorded which). CDR3 loop: CASSVQGALKTEALF. The CDR3 nucleotides read TGTGCCAGCAGTGTCCAGGGGGCGTTGAAAACTGAAGCTTTATTT.